The next 3 T cell receptor beta chains were all read from a single sample in a study of human versus mouse CDR3 diversity and MHC coevolution. Sequencing used immunoSEQ multiplex PCR; TCRdb keeps in-frame clones, though not all of them. The sample consists of 60,000 or so clones, about 94% of them appearing once. The material sequenced was naive CD4+ T cells from blood. Regarding subset: CD45RO-negative CD62L-positive naive CD4 T cells. The receptors originated from a person between 55 and 70 years old in good health.

This clone was seen once. This rearrangement joins TRBV6-1 to TRBJ1-5; a weak D match, TRBD1 (5 bases). Germline-derived CDR1 and CDR2 are MNHNS and SASEGT. The CDR3 covers 15 residues. Trimming stripped 4 bases from V and 0 bases from J, with 10 bases between. CDR3 DNA sequence: TGTGCCAGCAGTGGACAGCCTTATAGCAATCAGCCCCAGCATTTT. It specifies CASSGQPYSNQPQHF.

This chain connects TRBV19 to TRBJ1-2; 7 bases align to TRBD1. The CDR3 sequence is 14 residues long. V was pared by 3 bases and J by 6 bases, with 7 bases of the junction left unmatched. Germline V gene data show CDR1 as LNHDA and CDR2 as SQIVND (reference sequence). The CDR3 region is CASSMTTGSHGYTF. CDR3 DNA sequence: TGTGCCAGTAGTATGACGACAGGGAGCCATGGCTACACCTTC.

The chain's CDR3 is CAWSVQENTEAFF. CDR3 coding DNA: TGTGCCTGGAGTGTACAGGAGAACACTGAAGCTTTCTTT. V usage is TRBV30 and J usage is TRBJ1-1; the D gene is possibly TRBD1 (5 bases). Trimming removed 0 bases from V and 1 base from J, with 6 bases in between. This CDR3 is built from 13 residues. The germline V gene has CDR1 GTSNPN and CDR2 SVGIG (reference sequence).